The rows below give T cell receptor beta chains drawn from one sample of a study of naive and memory T cell subsets. MiXCR was run by TCRdb on the UMI-ligation and nested PCR reads, yielding one entry per CDR3 protein. Altogether 70,000 to 95,000 distinct CDR3 sequences are present, 7% being singletons, with the ten largest covering around 1.7%. Sequencing input: central memory CD4+ T cells from blood. The receptors derive from a human donor in good health. Both conserved end residues are part of each CDR3. D genes are given only for firm matches. Clone size is shown for a subset of rows, as once, few, many or a class of expanded clone.

>.|TRBV5-4|.|TRBJ1-2
TGTGCCAGCAGCTTGAGGGGGGCGCAAGGCTACACCTTC
CASSLRGAQGYTF
>.|TRBV20-1|few|TRBJ2-7
TGCAGTGCTGTTCCGGGACTTTACGCCGAGCAGTACTTC
CSAVPGLYAEQYF
>.|TRBV5-1|many|TRBJ1-5
TGCGCCAGCAGCTTGGCCGGTACAGGCGATCAGCCCCAGCATTTT
CASSLAGTGDQPQHF
>.|TRBV5-4|few|TRBJ1-5
TGTGCCAGCAGCCTCGCCCCCCACGGCCTCAGGTCAGGGAGTAAAAGCAATCAGCCCCAGCATTTT
CASSLAPHGLRSGSKSNQPQHF
>TRBD1|TRBV6-2/TRBV6-3|many|TRBJ1-5
TGTGCCATCAGACAGGGCCGTCAGCCCCAGCATTTT
CAIRQGRQPQHF
>.|TRBV6-6|many|TRBJ1-5
TGTGCCAGCAGCCACAAAAACAGGGATCAGCCCCAGCATTTT
CASSHKNRDQPQHF
>TRBD2|TRBV20-1|many|TRBJ2-7
TGCAGTGCTAGAGTCGGGGGGATCTACGAGCAGTACTTC
CSARVGGIYEQYF
>TRBD1|TRBV28|few|TRBJ1-6
TGTGCCAGCAGTTCCCAGACAGGGGGTAATTCACCCCTCCACTTT
CASSSQTGGNSPLHF
>.|TRBV15|few|TRBJ2-7
TGTGCCACCCGGCAGGGCTCAAGCTCCTACGAGCAGTACTTC
CATRQGSSSYEQYF
>.|TRBV3-1|many|TRBJ1-6
TGTGCCAGCAGCGAGGCCTCATCACCCCTCCACTTT
CASSEASSPLHF
>TRBD1|TRBV25-1|few|TRBJ1-5
TGTGCCAGCAGAGGACAGGGGGGCAATCAGCCCCAGCATTTT
CASRGQGGNQPQHF
>.|TRBV3-1|few|TRBJ1-4
TGTGCCAGCAGCCAATATAGGACGGTCCCGCGAAAACTGTTTTTT
CASSQYRTVPRKLFF
>TRBD1|TRBV7-9|.|TRBJ1-3
TGTGCCAGCAGCGAGGGGGCCATAGGAAACACCATATATTTT
CASSEGAIGNTIYF
>.|TRBV12-3/TRBV12-4|.|TRBJ2-7
TGTGCCAGCAGTTTAGCGGCCGGGACGAAGGTGTTAGGCGAGCAGTACTTC
CASSLAAGTKVLGEQYF
>.|TRBV30|.|TRBJ2-7
TGTGCCTGGACCACCATGGGGGCAGGGAGCTCCTACGAGCAGTACTTC
CAWTTMGAGSSYEQYF
>TRBD2|TRBV7-2|few|TRBJ2-3
TGTGCCAGCAGCCCTCGGACTAGCGGGGGATGCGGCACAGATACGCAGTATTTT
CASSPRTSGGCGTDTQYF
>.|TRBV7-2|.|TRBJ2-3
TGTGCCAGCAGCTTAGGGGTTACGCGAGATACGCAGTATTTT
CASSLGVTRDTQYF
>.|TRBV6-6|.|TRBJ2-1
TGTGCCAGCTCCAAGGGGGACTCCCATCCCAATGAGCAGTTCTTC
CASSKGDSHPNEQFF
>TRBD1|TRBV6-2/TRBV6-3|many|TRBJ2-7
TGTGCCAGCAGTTCCGCCGGGACAGGGGGGTTCTACGAGCAGTACTTC
CASSSAGTGGFYEQYF
>TRBD1|TRBV24-1|few|TRBJ2-3
TGTGCCACCAGTGCCTCCGGGACAGCCCACACAGATACGCAGTATTTT
CATSASGTAHTDTQYF
>TRBD1|TRBV29-1|many|TRBJ1-5
TGCAGCGTTGGACAGGGGAACCAGCCCCAGCATTTT
CSVGQGNQPQHF
>.|TRBV7-2|many|TRBJ1-5
TGTGCCAGCAGCTCATCCAGGGTATGGAATCAGCCCCAGCATTTT
CASSSSRVWNQPQHF
>TRBD2|TRBV24-1|many|TRBJ2-5
TGTGCCACCAGTGATTTCCGTACTAGCGGGCAAGAGACCCAGTACTTC
CATSDFRTSGQETQYF
>.|TRBV7-2|many|TRBJ2-6
TGTGCCAGCAGCTTAGCGGGGGACGGGGCCAACGTCCTGACTTTC
CASSLAGDGANVLTF
>.|TRBV28|few|TRBJ1-4
TGTGCCAGCAGCCCAGGGGCCGTCGCTGAAAAACTGTTTTTT
CASSPGAVAEKLFF
>TRBD1|TRBV6-1|few|TRBJ1-4
TGTGCCAGCAGCCAGGGGGTACGAGGGGAAAAACTGTTTTTT
CASSQGVRGEKLFF
>.|TRBV19|.|TRBJ1-1
TGTGCCAGTACCTCGACAGTGAACACTGAAGCTTTCTTT
CASTSTVNTEAFF
>.|TRBV7-6|many|TRBJ2-5
TGTGCCAGCAGCTGGGGGGACGCCCCGTTCCAAGAGACCCAGTACTTC
CASSWGDAPFQETQYF
>TRBD1|TRBV6-2/TRBV6-3|.|TRBJ2-3
TGTGCCAGCAGAGCCGGGACAGCGTCAACGCAGTATTTT
CASRAGTASTQYF
>.|TRBV30|many|TRBJ1-1
TGTGCCTGGAGTGTACGAACGACTGAAGCTTTCTTT
CAWSVRTTEAFF
>.|TRBV3-1|few|TRBJ2-7
TGTGCCAGCAGCCAAGACCCGGTTACCTACGAGCAGTACTTC
CASSQDPVTYEQYF
>TRBD2|TRBV20-1|many|TRBJ2-3
TGCAGTGCACCAATCCCGGGGGGTACGCAGTATTTT
CSAPIPGGTQYF
>TRBD1|TRBV5-5|.|TRBJ2-1
TGTGCCAGCAGCTCACGACAGGGAACAAGCTCCTACAATGAGCAGTTCTTC
CASSSRQGTSSYNEQFF
>TRBD2|TRBV30|.|TRBJ2-1
TGTGCCTGGAGTGACGGCGGGGGAAACAATGAGCAGTTCTTC
CAWSDGGGNNEQFF
>.|TRBV20-1|.|TRBJ2-5
TGCAGTGCTAACTCCCACAGGGCGGCGAAAGAGACCCAGTACTTC
CSANSHRAAKETQYF
>TRBD2|TRBV28|few|TRBJ2-3
TGTGCCAGCAGTCTGAGCGGGGGGGCAAGTAGGACAGATACGCAGTATTTT
CASSLSGGASRTDTQYF
>TRBD1|TRBV12-3/TRBV12-4|many|TRBJ1-4
TGTGCCAGCAAACAGGGGCAGAGAGAAAAACTGTTTTTT
CASKQGQREKLFF
>.|TRBV30|many|TRBJ1-1
TGTGCCTGGAGCTCACAGACACCGAACACTGAAGCTTTCTTT
CAWSSQTPNTEAFF
>.|TRBV7-8|few|TRBJ1-2
TGTGCCAGCAGCTTAGGTGAAGGGGGCTATGGCTACACCTTC
CASSLGEGGYGYTF
>.|TRBV5-5|many|TRBJ1-4
TGTGCCAGCAGCTTCCCAGGGACAACTAATGAAAAACTGTTTTTT
CASSFPGTTNEKLFF
>.|TRBV5-5|many|TRBJ1-2
TGTGCCAGCCGGAGACAGAGCTCTAACTATGGCTACACCTTC
CASRRQSSNYGYTF
>TRBD1|TRBV5-5|.|TRBJ1-6
TGTGCCAGCAGGACCGACAGGGCTGCACCCCTCCACTTT
CASRTDRAAPLHF
>TRBD1|TRBV6-2/TRBV6-3|few|TRBJ2-5
TGTGCCAGCAGTTACGGGACAGGGTTGGAGACCCAGTACTTC
CASSYGTGLETQYF
>.|TRBV19|few|TRBJ2-7
TGTGCCAGTAGTATCGCTGGGTACGAGCAGTACTTC
CASSIAGYEQYF
>TRBD1|TRBV5-4|many|TRBJ2-3
TGTGCCAGCAGCTATGGACAGGGCAGCACAGATACGCAGTATTTT
CASSYGQGSTDTQYF